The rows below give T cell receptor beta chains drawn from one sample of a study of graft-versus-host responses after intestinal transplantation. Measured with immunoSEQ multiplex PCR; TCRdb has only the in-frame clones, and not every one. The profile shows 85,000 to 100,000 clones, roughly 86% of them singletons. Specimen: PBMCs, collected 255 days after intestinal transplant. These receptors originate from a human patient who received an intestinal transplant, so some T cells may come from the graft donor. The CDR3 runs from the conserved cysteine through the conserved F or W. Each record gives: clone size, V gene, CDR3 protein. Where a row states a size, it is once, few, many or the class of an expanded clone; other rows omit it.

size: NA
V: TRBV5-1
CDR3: CASSLASFPTDTQYF

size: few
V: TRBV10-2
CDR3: CASRDNIQYF

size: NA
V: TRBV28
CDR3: CASSHQLAGVMNTQYF

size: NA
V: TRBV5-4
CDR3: CASTDPNQETQYF

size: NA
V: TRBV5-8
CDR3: CASSQRTAYGYTF

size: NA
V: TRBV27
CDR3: CASSLWGRAQYF

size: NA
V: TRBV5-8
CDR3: CASSLGANQPQHF

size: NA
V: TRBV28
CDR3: CASSYYARGGTEAFF

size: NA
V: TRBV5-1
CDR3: CASSLDGGGNYGYTF

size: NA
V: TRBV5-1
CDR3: CASSLDNNQPQHF

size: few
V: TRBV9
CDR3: CASGPVGVGTEAFF

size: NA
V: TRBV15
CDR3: CATSEGDNTEAFF

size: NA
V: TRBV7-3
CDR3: CASSSRPAGEAFF

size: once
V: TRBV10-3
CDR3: CAISEPGGNTEAFF

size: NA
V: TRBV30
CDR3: CAWSVLRTQGANAPGNEKLFF

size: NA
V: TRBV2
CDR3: CASSDRGQADTQYF

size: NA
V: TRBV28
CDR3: CASRRGTEEETQYF

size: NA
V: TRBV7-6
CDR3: CASSKAPWNTEAFF

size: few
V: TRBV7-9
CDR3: CASRRQGNTIYF

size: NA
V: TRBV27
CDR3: CASSLSGGTAYSNQPQHF

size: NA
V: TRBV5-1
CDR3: CASSLDRGGNTIYF

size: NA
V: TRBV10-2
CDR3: CATDARWTDNQPQHF

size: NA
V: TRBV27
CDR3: CASSLNSRNEQFF

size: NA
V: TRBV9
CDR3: CASSVAPRDHNEQFF

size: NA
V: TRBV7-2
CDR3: CASSRRASNSPLHF

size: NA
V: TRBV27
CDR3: CASSFLRGAPNEKLFF

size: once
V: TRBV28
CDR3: CASSAEGYFIPMVF

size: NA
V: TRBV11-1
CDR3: CASSLAGSTDTQYF

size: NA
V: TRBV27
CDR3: CASSLSRVNEQFF

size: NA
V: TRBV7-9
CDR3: CASSQGTANEKLFF

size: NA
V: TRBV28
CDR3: CASSTSVSLGDRVMDEQFF

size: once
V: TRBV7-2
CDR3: CASSLWSGGQETQYF

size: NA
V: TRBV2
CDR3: CASSVRDREGGYTF

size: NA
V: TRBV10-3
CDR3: CAISDVAGAQETQYF

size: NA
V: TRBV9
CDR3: CASSLQGTPDTQYF

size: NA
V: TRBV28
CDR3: CASSAQLGQGLANYGYTF

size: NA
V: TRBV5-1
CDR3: CASSFLGAVTDTQYF

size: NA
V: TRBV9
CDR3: CASSVDGDLNTEAFF

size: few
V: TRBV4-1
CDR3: CASSGGAWNQPQHF

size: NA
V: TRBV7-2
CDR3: CASSLYLGVNTEAFF

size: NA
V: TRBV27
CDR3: CASSKILAKVGDTQYF

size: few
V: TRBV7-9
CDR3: CASSRDREYTF